This T cell receptor (beta chain) emerged from a study of Ad26.COV2.S vaccination and SARS-CoV-2 variants. In the study overall: Ad26.COV2.S arm of COV1001 included the donor. Participants got Ad26.COV2.S intramuscularly, once or twice 56 days apart.

Study findings and constraints: Substantial response breadth was reportedly seen for spike-specific CD8+ and CD4+ T cells after vaccination.

Specified treatment: some 20 received Ad26.COV2.S at low or high dose, single or two shots; several received placebo; per-sample allocation not given. Collection of the samples took place on day 63 after the first injection of vaccine or placebo. At a Boston site, the person donating was an adult of 18-55 years. Only in-frame clones appear in the TCRdb table, and some are missing; sequencing was by immunoSEQ multiplex PCR. The table lists about 350,000 clones, about 89% of them singletons. About this clone itself: Its specificity is unknown.

In germline, CDR1 is LNHDA, CDR2 SQIVND (reference sequence). Trimming took off 6 bases at V and 4 bases at J, with 24 bases between the two ends. This CDR3 comprises 17 residues. This receptor was identified in a person aged 18-60 years who received the Ad26.COV2.S COVID-19 vaccine or a placebo. J is TRBJ1-2 and V is TRBV19; the D is unclear. Specimen: peripheral blood, collected in a trial of Ad26.COV2.S vaccine versus placebo. CDR3: CASSKSIPSGSLYGYTF. For the CDR3, the DNA is TGTGCCAGTAGCAAATCCATCCCCTCGGGGAGTCTCTATGGCTACACCTTC.